This entry is about one T cell receptor beta chain. The sample is drawn from a study of blood T cell repertoires in COVID-19. As for the study in general: COVID-19 samples collected from the United States, Italy and Spain covered acute and convalescent phases. PBMCs, B-cell-depleted T cells, or T cells were the source of the cDNA or gDNA that made up the material.

The length of the CDR3 is 16 residues. V was clipped by 0 bases and J by 7 bases; unmatched bases: 12. Germline V CDR1 and CDR2: SGHRS, YFSETQ. In the authors' methods: Reference gene primer amplification yielded estimated nucleated cell counts. Using immunoSEQ multiplex PCR, the repertoire was profiled, and TCRdb retains in-frame clones only, with some absent. V, J and clone size reflect that table, while D and trimming were determined from the DNA. The table shows about 100,000 clones, with roughly 85% occurring only once. The chain carries TRBV5-1 and TRBJ1-2; 7 bases align to TRBD1. Input material: peripheral blood. The receptor was isolated from a woman in her seventies with acute or convalescent COVID-19. The CDR3 reads CASSLEGGEGPAGYTF. Here the CDR3 DNA reads TGCGCCAGCAGCTTGGAAGGGGGCGAGGGTCCAGCTGGCTACACCTTC.